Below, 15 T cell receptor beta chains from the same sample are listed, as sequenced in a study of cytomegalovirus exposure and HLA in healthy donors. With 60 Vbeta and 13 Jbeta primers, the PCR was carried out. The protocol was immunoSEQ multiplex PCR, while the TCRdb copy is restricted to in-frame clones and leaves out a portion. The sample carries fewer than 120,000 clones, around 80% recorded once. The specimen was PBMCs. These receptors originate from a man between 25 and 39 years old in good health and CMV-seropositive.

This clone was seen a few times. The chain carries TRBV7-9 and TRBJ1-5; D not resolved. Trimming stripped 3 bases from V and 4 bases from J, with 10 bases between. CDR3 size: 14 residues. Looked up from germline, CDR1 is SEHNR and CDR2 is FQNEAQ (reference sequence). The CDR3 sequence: CASSFEGSNQPQHF. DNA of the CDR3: TGTGCCAGCAGCTTTGAGGGTTCAAATCAGCCCCAGCATTTT.

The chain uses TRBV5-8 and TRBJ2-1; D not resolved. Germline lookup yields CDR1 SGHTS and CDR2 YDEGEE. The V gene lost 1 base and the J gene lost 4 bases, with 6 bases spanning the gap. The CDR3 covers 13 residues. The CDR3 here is CASSLPGYNEQFF. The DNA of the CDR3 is TGTGCCAGCAGCTTGCCGGGTTACAATGAGCAGTTCTTC.

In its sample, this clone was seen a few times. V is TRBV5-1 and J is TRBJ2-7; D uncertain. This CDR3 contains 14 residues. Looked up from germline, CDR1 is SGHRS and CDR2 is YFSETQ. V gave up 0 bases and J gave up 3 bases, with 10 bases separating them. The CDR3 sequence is CASSLAGGNYEQYF. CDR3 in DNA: TGCGCCAGCAGCTTGGCCGGCGGCAACTACGAGCAGTACTTC.

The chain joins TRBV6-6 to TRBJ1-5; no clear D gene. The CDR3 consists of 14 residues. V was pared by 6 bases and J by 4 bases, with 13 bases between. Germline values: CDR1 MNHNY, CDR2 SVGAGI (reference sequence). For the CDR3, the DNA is TGTGCCAGCAGCCGGAACAGTCTGAATCAGCCCCAGCATTTT. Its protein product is CASSRNSLNQPQHF.

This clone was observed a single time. The CDR3 spells CASSVGREGVLFF. CDR3 DNA: TGTGCCAGCAGCGTCGGTCGCGAGGGTGTGTTGTTCTTC. The V and J genes are TRBV2 and TRBJ2-1; D may be TRBD2 (5 bases). V was shortened by 6 bases and J by 15 bases, with 21 bases between the two germline ends. Germline lookup yields CDR1 SNHLY and CDR2 FYNNEI. The CDR3 contains 13 residues.

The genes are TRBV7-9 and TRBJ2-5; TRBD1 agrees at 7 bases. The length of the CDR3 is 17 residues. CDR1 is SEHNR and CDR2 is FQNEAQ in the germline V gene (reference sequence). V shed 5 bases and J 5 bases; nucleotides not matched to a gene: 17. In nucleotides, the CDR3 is TGTGCCAGCAGCGAACAAGGGGGCGCAGGGATTTCGGAGACCCAGTACTTC. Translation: CASSEQGGAGISETQYF.

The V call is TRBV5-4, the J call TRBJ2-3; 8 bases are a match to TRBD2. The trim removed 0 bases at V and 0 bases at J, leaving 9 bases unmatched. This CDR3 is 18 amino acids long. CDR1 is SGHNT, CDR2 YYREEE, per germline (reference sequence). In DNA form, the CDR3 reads TGTGCCAGCAGCTTGGGAGCGGGGGCCGGGTTTAGCACAGATACGCAGTATTTT. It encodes CASSLGAGAGFSTDTQYF.

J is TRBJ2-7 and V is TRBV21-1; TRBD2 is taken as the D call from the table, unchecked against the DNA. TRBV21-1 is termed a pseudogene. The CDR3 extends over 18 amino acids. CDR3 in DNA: TGTGCCAGCAGCCGTCAGGAGGCTAGCGGGGGGGTTGGCCTGGAGCAGTACTTC. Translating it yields CASSRQEASGGVGLEQYF.

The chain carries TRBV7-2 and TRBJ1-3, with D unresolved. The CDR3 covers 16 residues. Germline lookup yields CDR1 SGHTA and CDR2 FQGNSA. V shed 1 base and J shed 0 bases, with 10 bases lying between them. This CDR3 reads CASSLEAGISGNTIYF. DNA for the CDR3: TGTGCCAGCAGCTTAGAAGCAGGAATCTCTGGAAACACCATATATTTT.

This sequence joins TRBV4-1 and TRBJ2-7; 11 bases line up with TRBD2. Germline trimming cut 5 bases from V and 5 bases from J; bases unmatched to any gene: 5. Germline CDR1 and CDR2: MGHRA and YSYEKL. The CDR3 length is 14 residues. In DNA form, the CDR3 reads TGCGCCAGCAGCTACGGGACTAGCGGAAACGAGCAGTACTTC. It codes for CASSYGTSGNEQYF.

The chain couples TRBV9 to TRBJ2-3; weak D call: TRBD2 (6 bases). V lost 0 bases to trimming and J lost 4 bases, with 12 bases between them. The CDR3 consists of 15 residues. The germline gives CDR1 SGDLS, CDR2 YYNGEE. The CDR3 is CASSVGWGVSDTQYF. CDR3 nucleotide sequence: TGTGCCAGCAGCGTAGGGTGGGGGGTCTCAGATACGCAGTATTTT.

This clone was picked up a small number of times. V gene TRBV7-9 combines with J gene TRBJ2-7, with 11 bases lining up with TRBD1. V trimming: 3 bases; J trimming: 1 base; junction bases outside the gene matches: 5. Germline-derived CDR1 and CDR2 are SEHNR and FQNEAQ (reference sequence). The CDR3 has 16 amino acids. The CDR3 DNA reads TGTGCCAGCAGCTTCGGACAGGGGGCGGGATCCTACGAGCAGTACTTC. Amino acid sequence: CASSFGQGAGSYEQYF.

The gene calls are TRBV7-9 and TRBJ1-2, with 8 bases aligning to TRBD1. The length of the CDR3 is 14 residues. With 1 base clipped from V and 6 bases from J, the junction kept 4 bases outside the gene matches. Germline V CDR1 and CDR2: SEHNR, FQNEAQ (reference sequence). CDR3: CASSLGTGFDGYTF. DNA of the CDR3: TGTGCCAGCAGCTTAGGGACAGGGTTCGATGGCTACACCTTC.

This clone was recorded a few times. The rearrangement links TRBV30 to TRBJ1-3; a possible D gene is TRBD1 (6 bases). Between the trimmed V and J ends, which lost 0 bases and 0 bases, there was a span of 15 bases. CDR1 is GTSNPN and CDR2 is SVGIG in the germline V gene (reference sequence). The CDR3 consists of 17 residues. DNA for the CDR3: TGTGCCTGGAGTGTACCGCTCTACAGGGACTCTGGAAACACCATATATTTT. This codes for CAWSVPLYRDSGNTIYF.

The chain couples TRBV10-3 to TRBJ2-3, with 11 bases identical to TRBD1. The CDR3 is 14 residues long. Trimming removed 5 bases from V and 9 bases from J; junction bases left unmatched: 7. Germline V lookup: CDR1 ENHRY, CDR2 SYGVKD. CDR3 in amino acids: CAISLRTGGDTQYF. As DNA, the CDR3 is TGTGCCATCAGTCTACGGACAGGGGGCGACACGCAGTATTTT.